The clone carrying this TCR beta chain was observed at least ten times. Its antigen is unidentified. A read error may produce the germline difference seen at one junction end. Libraries of TCR beta came from iRepertoire HTBI primers plus Arm-PCR of CDR3 regions. Each CDR3 protein gets one entry after TCRdb re-called the multiplex PCR reads with MiXCR. This sample has 680,000 or so distinct CDR3 sequences, with roughly 15% found just once. The sample comes from a study of regulatory T cells in long-lasting Graves disease. This CDR3 spans 12 amino acids. In germline, CDR1 is SGHKS, CDR2 YYEKEE (reference sequence). Study outcomes and limitations: Blood alone, not thyroid tissue, was studied. There were preferences for TRBV28, TRBJ1-2 and TRBJ2-5 in persistent disease.

Time point of the sample: newly diagnosed GD, antithyroid drugs for less than 3 months. Preparation of the TCR library used RNA extracted from PBMCs. These same records also appear under a second study, on T cells in Graves' hyperthyroidism and ophthalmopathy. That study reports: Primed by the HTBI set, a first-round RT-PCR was run on the TCR CDR3. Most expanded thyroid clonotypes above 0.001 recurred in blood.

This receptor was obtained from a woman aged 30 to 39 with Graves disease. The starting material was peripheral blood mononuclear cells (PBMCs), obtained at new diagnosis, from a patient treated with antithyroid drugs. The chain joins TRBV5-5 to TRBJ1-2; D might be TRBD1 (5 bases). CDR3 nucleotide sequence: TGCGCCAGCAGCTTTGATCAGGGCGGCTACACCTTC. Translation: CASSFDQGGYTF.